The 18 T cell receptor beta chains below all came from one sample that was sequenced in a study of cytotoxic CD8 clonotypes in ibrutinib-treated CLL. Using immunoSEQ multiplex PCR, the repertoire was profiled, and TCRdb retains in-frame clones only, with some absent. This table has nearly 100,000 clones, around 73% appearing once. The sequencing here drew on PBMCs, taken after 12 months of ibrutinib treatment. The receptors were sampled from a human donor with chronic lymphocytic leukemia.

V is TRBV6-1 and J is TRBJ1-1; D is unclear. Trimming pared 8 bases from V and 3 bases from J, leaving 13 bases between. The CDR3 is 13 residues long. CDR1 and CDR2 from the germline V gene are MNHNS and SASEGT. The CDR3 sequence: CASDEGEYTEAFF. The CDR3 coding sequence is TGTGCCAGCGACGAAGGAGAGTACACTGAAGCTTTCTTT.

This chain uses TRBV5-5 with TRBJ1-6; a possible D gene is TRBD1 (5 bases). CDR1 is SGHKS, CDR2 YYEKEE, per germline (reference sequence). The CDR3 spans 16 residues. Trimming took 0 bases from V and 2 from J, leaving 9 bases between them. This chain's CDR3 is CASSLGRAAYNSPLHF. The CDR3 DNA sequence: TGTGCCAGCAGCTTGGGCAGGGCAGCCTATAATTCACCCCTCCACTTT. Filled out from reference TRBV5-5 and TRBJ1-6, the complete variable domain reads DAGVTQSPTHLIKTRGQQVTLRCSPISGHKSVSWYQQVLGQGPQFIFQYYEKEERGRGNFPDRFSARQFPNYSSELNVNALLLGDSALYLCASSLGRAAYNSPLHFGNGTRLTVT.

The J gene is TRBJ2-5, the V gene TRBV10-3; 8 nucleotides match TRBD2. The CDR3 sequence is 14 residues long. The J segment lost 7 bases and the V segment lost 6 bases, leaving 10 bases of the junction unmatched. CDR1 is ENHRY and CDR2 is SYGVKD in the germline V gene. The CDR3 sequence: CAIRPNGGVGTQYF. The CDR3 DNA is TGTGCCATCAGACCTAACGGGGGGGTAGGGACCCAGTACTTC.

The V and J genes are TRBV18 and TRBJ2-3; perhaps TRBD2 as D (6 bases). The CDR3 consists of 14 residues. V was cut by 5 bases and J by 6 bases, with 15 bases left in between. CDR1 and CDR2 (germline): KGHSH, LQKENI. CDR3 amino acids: CASSSGTGRDTQYF. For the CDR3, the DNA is TGTGCCAGCTCATCCGGGACTGGGCGGGATACGCAGTATTTT. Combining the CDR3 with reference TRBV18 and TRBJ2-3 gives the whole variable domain NAGVMQNPRHLVRRRGQEARLRCSPMKGHSHVYWYRQLPEEGLKFMVYLQKENIIDESGMPKERFSAEFPKEGPSILRIQQVVRGDSAAYFCASSSGTGRDTQYFGPGTRLTVL.

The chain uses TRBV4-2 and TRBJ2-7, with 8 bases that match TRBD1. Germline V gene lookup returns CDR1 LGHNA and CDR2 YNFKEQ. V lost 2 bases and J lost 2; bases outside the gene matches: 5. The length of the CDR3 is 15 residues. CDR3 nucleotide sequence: TGTGCCAGCAGCCAAAGCCCAGGGGGCCCCTACGAGCAGTACTTC. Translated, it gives CASSQSPGGPYEQYF.

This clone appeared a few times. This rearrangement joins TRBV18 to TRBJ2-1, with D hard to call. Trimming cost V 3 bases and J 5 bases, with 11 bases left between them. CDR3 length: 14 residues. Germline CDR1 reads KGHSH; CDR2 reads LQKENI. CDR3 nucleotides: TGTGCCAGCTCACCCGCAGGTCTCCACAATGAGCAGTTCTTC. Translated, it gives CASSPAGLHNEQFF.

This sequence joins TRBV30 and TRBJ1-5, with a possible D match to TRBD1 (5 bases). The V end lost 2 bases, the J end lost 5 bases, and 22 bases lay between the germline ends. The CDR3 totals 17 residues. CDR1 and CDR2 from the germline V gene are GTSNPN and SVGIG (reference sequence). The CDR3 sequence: CAWSNGLLDPRDQPQHF. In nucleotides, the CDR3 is TGTGCCTGGAGTAACGGCCTCTTAGACCCCAGGGATCAGCCCCAGCATTTT.

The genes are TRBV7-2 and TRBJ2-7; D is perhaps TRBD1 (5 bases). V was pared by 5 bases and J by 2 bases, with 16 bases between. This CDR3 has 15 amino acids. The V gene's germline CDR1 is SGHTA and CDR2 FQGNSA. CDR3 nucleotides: TGTGCCAGCAGCATCTCTCAGGGCTCGACCTACGAGCAGTACTTC. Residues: CASSISQGSTYEQYF.

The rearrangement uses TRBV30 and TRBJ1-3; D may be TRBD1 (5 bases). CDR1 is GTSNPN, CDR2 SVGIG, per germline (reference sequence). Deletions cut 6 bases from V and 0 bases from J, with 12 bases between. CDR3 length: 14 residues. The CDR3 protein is CACQGRSSGNTIYF. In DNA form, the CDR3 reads TGTGCCTGCCAGGGACGGAGCTCTGGAAACACCATATATTTT.

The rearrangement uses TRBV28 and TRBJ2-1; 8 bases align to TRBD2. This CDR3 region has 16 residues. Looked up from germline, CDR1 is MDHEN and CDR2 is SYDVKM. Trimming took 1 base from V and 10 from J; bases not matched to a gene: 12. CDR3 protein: CASSLSRLAGPSEQFF. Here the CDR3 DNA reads TGTGCCAGCAGTTTATCTAGGTTAGCGGGGCCGTCGGAGCAGTTCTTC.

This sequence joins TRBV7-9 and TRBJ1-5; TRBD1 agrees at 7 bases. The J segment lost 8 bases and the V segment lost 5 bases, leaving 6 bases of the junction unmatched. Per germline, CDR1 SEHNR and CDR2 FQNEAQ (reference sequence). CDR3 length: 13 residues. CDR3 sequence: CASSRDSDKPQHF. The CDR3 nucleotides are TGTGCCAGCAGCAGGGACAGCGATAAGCCCCAGCATTTT. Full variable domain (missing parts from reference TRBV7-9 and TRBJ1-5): DTGVSQNPRHKITKRGQNVTFRCDPISEHNRLYWYRQTLGQGPEFLTYFQNEAQLEKSRLLSDRFSAERPKGSFSTLEIQRTEQGDSAMYLCASSRDSDKPQHFGDGTRLSIL.

In DNA form, the CDR3 reads TGTGCCAGCAGCCCGGGAGGGGTTGAAAAACTGTTTTTT. It yields the protein CASSPGGVEKLFF. The chain carries TRBV7-3 and TRBJ1-4; D is possibly TRBD1 (5 bases). This CDR3 contains 13 residues. Germline CDR1 is SGHTA and CDR2 is FQGTGA. V was pared by 5 bases and J by 7 bases, with 11 bases between.

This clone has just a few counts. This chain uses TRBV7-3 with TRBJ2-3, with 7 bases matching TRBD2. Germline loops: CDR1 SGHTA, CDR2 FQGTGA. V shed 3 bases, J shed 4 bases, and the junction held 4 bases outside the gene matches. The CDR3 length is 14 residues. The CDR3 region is CASSFSRGADTQYF. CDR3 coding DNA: TGTGCCAGCAGCTTTAGTCGGGGGGCAGATACGCAGTATTTT.

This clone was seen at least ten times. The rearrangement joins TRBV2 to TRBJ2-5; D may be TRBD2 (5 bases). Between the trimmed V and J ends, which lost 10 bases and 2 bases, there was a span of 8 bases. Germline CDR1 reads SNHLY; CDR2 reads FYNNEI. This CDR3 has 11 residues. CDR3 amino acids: CATLGQETQYF. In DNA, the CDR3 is TGTGCCACACTAGGACAAGAGACCCAGTACTTC.

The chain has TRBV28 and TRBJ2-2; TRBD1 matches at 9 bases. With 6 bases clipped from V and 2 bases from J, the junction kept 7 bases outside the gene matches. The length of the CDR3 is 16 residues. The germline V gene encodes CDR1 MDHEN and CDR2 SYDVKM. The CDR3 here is CASSTGGSGNTGELFF. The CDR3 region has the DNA TGTGCCAGCAGCACAGGGGGCTCGGGTAACACCGGGGAGCTGTTTTTT.

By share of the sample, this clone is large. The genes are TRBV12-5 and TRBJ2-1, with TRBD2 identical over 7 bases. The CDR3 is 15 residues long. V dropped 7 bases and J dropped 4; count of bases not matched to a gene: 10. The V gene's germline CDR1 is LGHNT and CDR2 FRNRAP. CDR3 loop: CASAAGRAGYNEQFF. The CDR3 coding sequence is TGTGCTAGTGCCGCAGGGAGGGCGGGATACAATGAGCAGTTCTTC. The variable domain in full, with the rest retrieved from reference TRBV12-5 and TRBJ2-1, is DARVTQTPRHKVTEMGQEVTMRCQPILGHNTVFWYRQTMMQGLELLAYFRNRAPLDDSGMPKDRFSAEMPDATLATLKIQPSEPRDSAVYFCASAAGRAGYNEQFFGPGTRLTVL.

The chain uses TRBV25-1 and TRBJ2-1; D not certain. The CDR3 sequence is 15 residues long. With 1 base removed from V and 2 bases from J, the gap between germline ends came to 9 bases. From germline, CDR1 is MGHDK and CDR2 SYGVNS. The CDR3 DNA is TGTGCCAGCAGTGAATGGGCAGGCGCCTACAATGAGCAGTTCTTC. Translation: CASSEWAGAYNEQFF.

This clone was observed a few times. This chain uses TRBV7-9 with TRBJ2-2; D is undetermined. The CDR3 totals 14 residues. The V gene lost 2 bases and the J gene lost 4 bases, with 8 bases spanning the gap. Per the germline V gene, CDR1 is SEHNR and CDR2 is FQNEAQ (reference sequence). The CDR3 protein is CASSLRETTGELFF. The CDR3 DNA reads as TGTGCCAGCAGCTTACGAGAGACCACCGGGGAGCTGTTTTTT.